This TCR beta chain comes out of a study of CD8 T cells in ankylosing spondylitis. Study-wide points: Disease-associated clonotypes exhibited CD8+ identity and were relatively infrequent in peripheral blood.

Germline V gene lookup returns CDR1 WNHNN and CDR2 SYGVQD (reference sequence). The length of the CDR3 is 13 residues. The ends were cut back, 0 bases at V and 6 bases at J, with 9 bases in the middle. The table lists this clonotype with a few counts. Its antigen is undetermined. TCRdb called the 5' RACE reads again in MiXCR, with one record for every CDR3 protein. There are a few hundred thousand distinct CDR3 sequences in the sample; 15% to 20% occur only once, and around 32% lies in the top ten. The rearrangement joins TRBV10-1 to TRBJ2-7; D remains unclear. The specimen sequenced was blood, either unsorted or a sorted T cell fraction (not recorded which). The TCR was taken from a male donor with ankylosing spondylitis or in good health (not recorded which). The CDR3 bases are TGCGCCAGCAGTGAGTCTCCCGGGTTCGAGCAGTACTTC. Amino acid sequence: CASSESPGFEQYF.